Listed below are T cell receptor beta chains from one sample, sequenced in a study of blood T cell repertoires in COVID-19. Using immunoSEQ multiplex PCR, the repertoire was profiled, and TCRdb retains in-frame clones only, with some absent. The table lists roughly 160,000 clones, approximately 79% of them singletons. The sequenced material came from peripheral blood. The receptor source for this set is a woman aged 55-69 years with COVID-19, enrolled during active disease. Both conserved end residues are part of each CDR3. Each record gives: clone size, J gene, D gene, V gene, CDR3 length, CDR3 protein, CDR3 DNA. D genes are given only for firm matches. Clone size is given for some rows only: seen once, a few or many times, or a class if the clone is expanded.

clone size: .
J gene: TRBJ2-1
D gene: TRBD1
V gene: TRBV3-1/TRBV3-2
CDR3 length: 16
CDR3 protein: CASSLTTPGQGNEQFF
CDR3 DNA: TGTGCCAGCAGCCTCACGACTCCGGGACAGGGGAATGAGCAGTTCTTC

clone size: once
J gene: TRBJ2-7
D gene: TRBD2
V gene: TRBV9
CDR3 length: 14
CDR3 protein: CASSPRGRTREQYF
CDR3 DNA: TGTGCCAGCAGCCCGCGCGGGAGAACCCGCGAGCAGTACTTC

clone size: .
J gene: TRBJ2-5
D gene: .
V gene: TRBV7-3
CDR3 length: 14
CDR3 protein: CASSLTGHPETQYF
CDR3 DNA: TGTGCCAGCAGCTTAACAGGACATCCGGAGACCCAGTACTTC

clone size: .
J gene: TRBJ2-6
D gene: TRBD1
V gene: TRBV5-1
CDR3 length: 17
CDR3 protein: CASSPGTGLSGANVLTF
CDR3 DNA: TGCGCCAGCAGCCCCGGGACAGGCCTCTCTGGGGCCAACGTCCTGACTTTC

clone size: .
J gene: TRBJ1-6
D gene: .
V gene: TRBV6-2/TRBV6-3
CDR3 length: 14
CDR3 protein: CASSPTVANSPLHF
CDR3 DNA: TGTGCCAGCAGTCCGACAGTCGCTAATTCACCCCTCCACTTT

clone size: .
J gene: TRBJ2-3
D gene: .
V gene: TRBV28
CDR3 length: 12
CDR3 protein: CASNPGLDTQYF
CDR3 DNA: TGTGCCAGCAATCCAGGGCTAGATACGCAGTATTTT

clone size: many
J gene: TRBJ2-5
D gene: .
V gene: TRBV19
CDR3 length: 14
CDR3 protein: CASSGGLAEETQYF
CDR3 DNA: TGTGCCAGTAGTGGGGGGCTAGCGGAAGAGACCCAGTACTTC

clone size: .
J gene: TRBJ2-4
D gene: .
V gene: TRBV6-1
CDR3 length: 15
CDR3 protein: CASSEVAGSSGVQYF
CDR3 DNA: TGTGCCAGCAGTGAAGTGGCGGGGAGCTCCGGCGTTCAGTACTTC

clone size: .
J gene: TRBJ2-1
D gene: TRBD1
V gene: TRBV2
CDR3 length: 15
CDR3 protein: CASSAYTGGGNEQFF
CDR3 DNA: TGTGCCAGCAGTGCCTATACAGGGGGTGGGAATGAGCAGTTCTTC

clone size: .
J gene: TRBJ2-4
D gene: .
V gene: TRBV6-2/TRBV6-3
CDR3 length: 11
CDR3 protein: CASSYGGIWYF
CDR3 DNA: TGTGCCAGCAGTTACGGGGGCATTTGGTACTTC

clone size: .
J gene: TRBJ1-1
D gene: .
V gene: TRBV12-3/TRBV12-4
CDR3 length: 13
CDR3 protein: CASSWGRTTEAFF
CDR3 DNA: TGTGCCAGCAGCTGGGGCAGGACCACTGAAGCTTTCTTT

clone size: .
J gene: TRBJ2-3
D gene: TRBD2
V gene: TRBV5-4
CDR3 length: 16
CDR3 protein: CASSLSRAGGTDTQYF
CDR3 DNA: TGTGCCAGCAGCTTGAGTCGAGCGGGAGGCACAGATACGCAGTATTTT

clone size: .
J gene: TRBJ2-1
D gene: TRBD1
V gene: TRBV5-6
CDR3 length: 15
CDR3 protein: CASSPVDRVGNEQFF
CDR3 DNA: TGTGCCAGCAGCCCAGTGGACAGGGTGGGTAATGAGCAGTTCTTC

clone size: .
J gene: TRBJ1-6
D gene: .
V gene: TRBV6-2/TRBV6-3
CDR3 length: 17
CDR3 protein: CASSYRTVETYNSPLHF
CDR3 DNA: TGTGCCAGCAGTTATCGGACAGTGGAGACCTATAATTCACCCCTCCACTTT

clone size: .
J gene: TRBJ1-5
D gene: .
V gene: TRBV2
CDR3 length: 14
CDR3 protein: CASSVWPADQPQHF
CDR3 DNA: TGTGCCAGCAGTGTCTGGCCAGCGGATCAGCCCCAGCATTTT

clone size: .
J gene: TRBJ2-1
D gene: .
V gene: TRBV27
CDR3 length: 14
CDR3 protein: CASSFTDSYNEQFF
CDR3 DNA: TGTGCCAGCAGTTTCACCGACAGCTACAATGAGCAGTTCTTC

clone size: .
J gene: TRBJ2-2
D gene: .
V gene: TRBV5-1
CDR3 length: 14
CDR3 protein: CASRGAGDTGELFF
CDR3 DNA: TGCGCCAGCAGGGGGGCAGGCGACACCGGGGAGCTGTTTTTT

clone size: .
J gene: TRBJ1-6
D gene: .
V gene: TRBV10-2
CDR3 length: 19
CDR3 protein: CASSESPGRGSSYNSPLHF
CDR3 DNA: TGCGCCAGCAGTGAGTCCCCTGGCAGGGGCAGCTCCTATAATTCACCCCTCCACTTT

clone size: .
J gene: TRBJ2-1
D gene: TRBD2
V gene: TRBV11-2
CDR3 length: 15
CDR3 protein: CASSSLAGLYNEQFF
CDR3 DNA: TGTGCCAGCAGCTCGCTAGCGGGGCTTTACAATGAGCAGTTCTTC

clone size: once
J gene: TRBJ2-1
D gene: TRBD2
V gene: TRBV11-2
CDR3 length: 18
CDR3 protein: CASSLRVWASGTYNEQFF
CDR3 DNA: TGTGCCAGCAGCTTACGTGTCTGGGCTAGCGGGACCTACAATGAGCAGTTCTTC

clone size: .
J gene: TRBJ2-2
D gene: .
V gene: TRBV5-1
CDR3 length: 14
CDR3 protein: CASSGTTNTGELFF
CDR3 DNA: TGCGCCAGCAGCGGAACTACGAACACCGGGGAGCTGTTTTTT

clone size: .
J gene: TRBJ2-7
D gene: .
V gene: TRBV14
CDR3 length: 14
CDR3 protein: CASSQDVRRDEQYF
CDR3 DNA: TGTGCCAGCAGCCAAGATGTGAGGCGGGACGAGCAGTACTTC

clone size: few
J gene: TRBJ1-1
D gene: .
V gene: TRBV9
CDR3 length: 14
CDR3 protein: CASSVIQTGGEAFF
CDR3 DNA: TGTGCCAGCAGCGTAATTCAGACGGGGGGTGAAGCTTTCTTT

clone size: once
J gene: TRBJ2-3
D gene: .
V gene: TRBV13
CDR3 length: 16
CDR3 protein: CASSLFFQGRTDTQYF
CDR3 DNA: TGTGCCAGCAGCTTGTTTTTCCAGGGGCGCACAGATACGCAGTATTTT

clone size: .
J gene: TRBJ2-7
D gene: .
V gene: TRBV3-1/TRBV3-2
CDR3 length: 12
CDR3 protein: CASSQAVYEQYF
CDR3 DNA: TGTGCCAGCAGCCAGGCTGTATACGAGCAGTACTTC

clone size: .
J gene: TRBJ1-1
D gene: .
V gene: TRBV15
CDR3 length: 19
CDR3 protein: CATSREPPGVSTWNTEAFF
CDR3 DNA: TGTGCCACCAGCAGAGAGCCTCCAGGCGTTAGTACCTGGAACACTGAAGCTTTCTTT

clone size: .
J gene: TRBJ2-5
D gene: TRBD2
V gene: TRBV6-6
CDR3 length: 15
CDR3 protein: CASTLAGGVGETQYF
CDR3 DNA: TGTGCCAGCACCTTAGCGGGGGGAGTTGGAGAGACCCAGTACTTC

clone size: .
J gene: TRBJ2-2
D gene: TRBD2
V gene: TRBV6-4
CDR3 length: 16
CDR3 protein: CASSAEAGAGTGELFF
CDR3 DNA: TGTGCCAGCAGTGCCGAAGCGGGGGCCGGCACCGGGGAGCTGTTTTTT

clone size: few
J gene: TRBJ1-6
D gene: TRBD1
V gene: TRBV9
CDR3 length: 15
CDR3 protein: CASSEGTGSNSPLHF
CDR3 DNA: TGTGCCAGCAGCGAGGGGACAGGGTCTAATTCACCCCTCCACTTT

clone size: .
J gene: TRBJ2-5
D gene: TRBD1
V gene: TRBV7-2
CDR3 length: 13
CDR3 protein: CATGDRGQETQYF
CDR3 DNA: TGTGCCACCGGGGACAGGGGCCAGGAGACCCAGTACTTC

clone size: .
J gene: TRBJ1-2
D gene: TRBD1
V gene: TRBV28
CDR3 length: 13
CDR3 protein: CASRSGQLYGYTF
CDR3 DNA: TGTGCCAGCAGGTCGGGACAGCTCTATGGCTACACCTTC

clone size: .
J gene: TRBJ2-5
D gene: .
V gene: TRBV5-5
CDR3 length: 15
CDR3 protein: CASSSGLQIQETQYF
CDR3 DNA: TGTGCCAGCAGCTCGGGACTCCAAATACAAGAGACCCAGTACTTC

clone size: .
J gene: TRBJ2-2
D gene: TRBD1
V gene: TRBV9
CDR3 length: 15
CDR3 protein: CASSTRQGQVGELFF
CDR3 DNA: TGTGCCAGCAGCACCCGACAGGGGCAGGTCGGGGAGCTGTTTTTT

clone size: .
J gene: TRBJ2-2
D gene: TRBD1
V gene: TRBV2
CDR3 length: 15
CDR3 protein: CASLSTGADTGELFF
CDR3 DNA: TGTGCCAGCTTGTCGACAGGGGCGGACACCGGGGAGCTGTTTTTT

clone size: .
J gene: TRBJ2-1
D gene: .
V gene: TRBV28
CDR3 length: 15
CDR3 protein: CASRGDRSSYNEQFF
CDR3 DNA: TGTGCCAGCAGAGGAGACAGAAGCTCCTACAATGAGCAGTTCTTC

clone size: .
J gene: TRBJ2-1
D gene: TRBD2
V gene: TRBV4-2
CDR3 length: 15
CDR3 protein: CASSQDLAGEYEQFF
CDR3 DNA: TGTGCCAGCAGCCAAGATCTAGCGGGAGAGTATGAGCAGTTCTTC

clone size: .
J gene: TRBJ2-4
D gene: .
V gene: TRBV19
CDR3 length: 14
CDR3 protein: CASSIRGAKNIQYF
CDR3 DNA: TGTGCCAGTAGTATACGGGGGGCCAAAAACATTCAGTACTTC

clone size: .
J gene: TRBJ1-1
D gene: .
V gene: TRBV19
CDR3 length: 12
CDR3 protein: CASSPVNTEAFF
CDR3 DNA: TGTGCCAGTAGCCCGGTGAACACTGAAGCTTTCTTT